The clone carrying this TCR beta chain was found a few times. Trimming removed 8 bases at V and 6 bases at J, with 22 bases between. CDR1 MRHNA and CDR2 SNTAGT come from the germline V gene. This CDR3 spans 16 amino acids. This entry comes from a study of T cells after yellow fever vaccination. TCRdb re-called the 5' RACE reads with MiXCR, one entry per CDR3 protein. The repertoire has 500,000 to 650,000 distinct CDR3 sequences, about 14% of them found once; the top ten carry about an eighth. The source of this sequence is a man aged 30 to 45 who received the YFV17D yellow fever vaccine. This sample comprised PBMCs, obtained on the day of the yellow fever booster vaccination. This chain uses TRBV6-4 with TRBJ1-4, with D maybe TRBD1 (5 bases). CDR3 loop: CASFAREQGDDEKLFF. CDR3 in DNA: TGTGCCAGCTTTGCCAGGGAGCAAGGGGACGATGAAAAACTGTTTTTT.